This paragraph reports one T cell receptor beta chain. The CDR3 extends over 14 amino acids. The ends were cut back, 0 bases at V and 6 bases at J, with 14 bases in the middle. Germline V gives CDR1 GTSNPN, CDR2 SVGIG (reference sequence). Using immunoSEQ multiplex PCR, the repertoire was profiled, and TCRdb retains in-frame clones only, with some absent. The table has about 1 million clones, around 82% seen once. The healthy adult donors were HIV-negative and reported no recent acute infections or vaccinations. Caucasian adults living in Nashville, Tennessee, provided all samples. The investigators split CD4+ cells into a CD45RA+ naive subset and a CD45RA-negative memory subset. These data are taken from a study of shared clonotypes between healthy human individuals.

Material for sequencing was memory CD4+ T cells from PBMCs. Subset specified: CD45RA-negative fraction. The source of this sequence is a man aged 18 to 29 in good health. Some clones in this sample may be carry-over from other donors' samples. J is TRBJ1-1 and V is TRBV30, with D possibly matching TRBD1 (6 bases). This CDR3 is CAWSVLGKGAEAFF. The CDR3 region has the DNA TGTGCCTGGAGTGTTTTGGGCAAGGGGGCTGAAGCTTTCTTT.